This T cell receptor beta chain was observed in a study of PD-L1 blockade in urothelial cancer. Across the whole study: Investigators checked blood 3 weeks (second dose) and 6 weeks after treatment start.

The CDR3 sequence is 18 residues long. Germline V gives CDR1 SGHRS, CDR2 YFSETQ. Trimming removed 4 bases at V and 7 bases at J, with 29 bases between. As to time point: peripheral blood 6 weeks after treatment start. Measured with immunoSEQ multiplex PCR; TCRdb has only the in-frame clones, and not every one. Counted here are about 120,000 clones, around 88% occurring once; the ten biggest clones make up 2.4%. V gene TRBV5-1 combines with J gene TRBJ2-5; weak D call: TRBD1 (5 bases). This receptor was obtained from a man in his forties or fifties with urothelial cancer. The sample here was PBMCs, taken around atezolizumab (anti-PD-L1) treatment. CDR3 nucleotide sequence: TGCGCCAGCAGCCCGGGCGGTTGGGGCGGCTCGGTTAAGGTGACCCAGTACTTC. Translation gives CASSPGGWGGSVKVTQYF.